A selection of T cell receptor beta chains follows, all from one sample in a study of blood T cells in healthy people across ages. One entry per CDR3 protein, called by TCRdb with MiXCR from the 5' RACE reads. Of 890,000 or so distinct CDR3 sequences in the sample, around 62% were seen once. The sample was blood. Receptor source: a man aged 25-40 years in good health. CDR3s include the opening cysteine and the closing phenylalanine or tryptophan. The D gene is left open where the match is weak. Size is stated for part of the rows, as once, few or many counts, or as a class when the clone is expanded.

D	V	J	size	DNA	CDR3
TRBD1	TRBV6-5	TRBJ2-1	few	TGTGCCAGCAGTTACCCGACTGGACAGGGAAGGGATGAGCAGTTCTTC	CASSYPTGQGRDEQFF
NA	TRBV7-3	TRBJ2-3	NA	TGTGCCAGCAGCTCAGACTTAGTGGGGGATACGCAGTATTTT	CASSSDLVGDTQYF
NA	TRBV4-1	TRBJ2-5	many	TGCGCCAGCAGCCAAGGAGGACTACAAGAGACCCAGTACTTC	CASSQGGLQETQYF
NA	TRBV5-1	TRBJ2-1	NA	TGCGCCAGCAGCTCCGCGGGGGCCATCCACAATGAGCAGTTCTTC	CASSSAGAIHNEQFF
NA	TRBV7-2	TRBJ1-6	NA	TGTGCCAGCAGCAAACGACAGCCGCCCTTGAACCCTGATAATTCACCCCTCCACTTT	CASSKRQPPLNPDNSPLHF
TRBD1	TRBV27	TRBJ2-6	NA	TGTGCCAGCAGTCGAAGACAGGGGCAGGCTGGGGCCAACGTCCTGACTTTC	CASSRRQGQAGANVLTF
NA	TRBV29-1	TRBJ2-5	few	TGCAGCGTTGAGAGCGGTCCGAAAGAGACCCAGTACTTC	CSVESGPKETQYF
TRBD1	TRBV4-2	TRBJ2-5	few	TGTGCCAGCGGCCAGGGGACAGGGGGGCAAGAGACCCAGTACTTC	CASGQGTGGQETQYF
NA	TRBV2	TRBJ2-7	NA	TGTGCCAGCAGTGGTGAAGGAGGCGGCGAGCAGTACTTC	CASSGEGGGEQYF
NA	TRBV12-3/TRBV12-4	TRBJ2-5	NA	TGTGCCAGCAGTCCCCCCGGACTCTCGACCCAGTACTTC	CASSPPGLSTQYF
TRBD2	TRBV4-2	TRBJ2-1	few	TGTGCCAGCAGCCAAACTGCGGGGGTTACCTACAATGAGCAGTTCTTC	CASSQTAGVTYNEQFF
TRBD2	TRBV7-2	TRBJ2-5	NA	TGTGCCAGCAGCGTTCGGACTAGGGGTGGTGAGACCCAGTACTTC	CASSVRTRGGETQYF
TRBD1	TRBV7-2	TRBJ1-4	NA	TGTGCCAGCAGCTTGGGGACAGGGGTTGAAAAACTGTTTTTT	CASSLGTGVEKLFF
TRBD1	TRBV5-1	TRBJ1-5	NA	TGCGCCAGCAGCTTGGAGCCGGGACAGCGCAATCAGCCCCAGCATTTT	CASSLEPGQRNQPQHF
TRBD2	TRBV7-2	TRBJ2-3	NA	TGTGCCAGCAGCTTAGAGCGGGGGAGAGTGTATTTT	CASSLERGRVYF
TRBD1	TRBV6-6	TRBJ1-4	NA	TGTGCCAGCAGCAAATCAGGGGGCATTGGTAATGAAAAACTGTTTTTT	CASSKSGGIGNEKLFF
NA	TRBV6-6	TRBJ2-1	NA	TGTGCCAGCAGTTACATCTCCCTAGATGAGCAGTTCTTC	CASSYISLDEQFF
TRBD1	TRBV7-3	TRBJ1-2	few	TGTGCCAGCAGCTTAAACCAGGGACAGTTCTCTGGCTACACCTTC	CASSLNQGQFSGYTF
TRBD1	TRBV7-6	TRBJ1-5	NA	TGTGCCAGCAGCTTAGGGGACAGGGACAATCAGCCCCAGCATTTT	CASSLGDRDNQPQHF
TRBD2	TRBV7-2	TRBJ2-1	few	TGTGCCAGCAGCCCAGCGGTAATAGCGGGGTACAATGAGCAGTTCTTC	CASSPAVIAGYNEQFF
NA	TRBV4-3	TRBJ2-3	NA	TGCGCCAGCAGCCGGAACTGGGGGGAATTTTCTAGCACAGATACGCAGTATTTT	CASSRNWGEFSSTDTQYF
TRBD1	TRBV20-1	TRBJ1-4	NA	TGCAGTGCTAGACCTAAAACGGACAGGGGGCCAGCAACTAATGAAAAACTGTTTTTT	CSARPKTDRGPATNEKLFF
TRBD1	TRBV9	TRBJ2-5	few	TGTGCCAGCAGCGCCCGAGAAAAGACAGGGTGGGAGACCCAGTACTTC	CASSAREKTGWETQYF
NA	TRBV27	TRBJ2-7	few	TGTGCCAGCAGTTTATCGGCACTAATAAGCTCCTACGAGCAGTACTTC	CASSLSALISSYEQYF
TRBD2	TRBV4-3	TRBJ2-1	NA	TGCGCCAGCAGCCAAGATGCGGGGGTCAGCCATGAGCAGTTCTTC	CASSQDAGVSHEQFF
NA	TRBV12-3/TRBV12-4	TRBJ2-1	few	TGTGCCAGCAGTTTAGGGAGGCTAACCGGGCAGTTCTTC	CASSLGRLTGQFF
NA	TRBV5-1	TRBJ2-3	NA	TGCGCCAGCAGCTTGGGGATTGGCACAGATACGCAGTATTTT	CASSLGIGTDTQYF
TRBD2	TRBV6-5	TRBJ2-1	NA	TGTGCCAGCAGTTACTTTCTAGCGGGGGGGCCTGGGAATGAGCAGTTCTTC	CASSYFLAGGPGNEQFF
NA	TRBV21-1	TRBJ2-1	NA	TGTGCCAGCAGCAAAGTAAATCTCCTAAGGACCTACAATGAGCAGTTCTTC	CASSKVNLLRTYNEQFF
NA	TRBV20-1	TRBJ2-3	NA	TGCAGTGCTAGAGAAGCTAGCACAGATACGCAGTATTTT	CSAREASTDTQYF